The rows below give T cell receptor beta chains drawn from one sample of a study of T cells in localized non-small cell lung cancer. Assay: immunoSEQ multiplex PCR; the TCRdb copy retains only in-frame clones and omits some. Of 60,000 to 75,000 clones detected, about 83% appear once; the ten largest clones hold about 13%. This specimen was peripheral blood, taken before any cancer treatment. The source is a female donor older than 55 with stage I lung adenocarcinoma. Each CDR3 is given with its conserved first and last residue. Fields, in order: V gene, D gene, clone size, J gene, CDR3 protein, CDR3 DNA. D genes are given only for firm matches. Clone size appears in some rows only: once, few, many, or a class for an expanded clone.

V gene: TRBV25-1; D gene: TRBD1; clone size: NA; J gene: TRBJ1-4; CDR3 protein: CASSWDRGNEKLFF; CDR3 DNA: TGTGCCAGCAGTTGGGACAGGGGGAATGAAAAACTGTTTTTT
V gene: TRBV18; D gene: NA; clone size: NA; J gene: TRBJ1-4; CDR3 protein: CASSPRREGDEKLFF; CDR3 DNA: TGTGCCAGCTCACCACGCAGGGAAGGGGATGAAAAACTGTTTTTT
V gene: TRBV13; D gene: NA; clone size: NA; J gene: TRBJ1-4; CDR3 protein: CASSSGATNEKLFF; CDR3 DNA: TGTGCCAGCAGCTCGGGGGCAACTAATGAAAAACTGTTTTTT
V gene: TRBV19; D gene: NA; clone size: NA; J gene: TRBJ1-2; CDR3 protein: CASSIMLGNYGYTF; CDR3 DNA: TGTGCCAGTAGTATTATGTTGGGGAACTATGGCTACACCTTC
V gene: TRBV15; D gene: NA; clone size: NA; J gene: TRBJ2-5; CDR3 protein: CATSRRELQTQYF; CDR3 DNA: TGTGCCACCAGCAGACGGGAGCTTCAGACCCAGTACTTC
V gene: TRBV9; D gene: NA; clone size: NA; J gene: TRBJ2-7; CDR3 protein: CASSEGFSYEQYF; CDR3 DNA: TGTGCCAGCAGCGAGGGGTTCTCCTACGAGCAGTACTTC
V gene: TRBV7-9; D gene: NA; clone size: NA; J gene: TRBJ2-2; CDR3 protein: CASSLNRNTGELFF; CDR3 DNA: TGTGCCAGCAGCTTAAACAGAAACACCGGGGAGCTGTTTTTT
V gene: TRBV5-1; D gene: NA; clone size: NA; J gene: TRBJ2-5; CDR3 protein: CASSLAEGRRETQYF; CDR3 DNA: TGCGCCAGCAGCTTGGCCGAGGGTAGGAGAGAGACCCAGTACTTC
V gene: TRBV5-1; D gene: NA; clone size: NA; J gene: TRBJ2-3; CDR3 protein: CASSFGESLGDTQYF; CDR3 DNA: TGCGCCAGCAGCTTTGGCGAATCCCTCGGAGATACGCAGTATTTT
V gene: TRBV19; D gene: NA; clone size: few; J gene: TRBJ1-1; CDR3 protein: CASSIRGENTEAFF; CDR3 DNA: TGTGCCAGTAGTATTCGGGGAGAAAACACTGAAGCTTTCTTT
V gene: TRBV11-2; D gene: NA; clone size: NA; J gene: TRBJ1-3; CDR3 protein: CASSTQGHTNTIYF; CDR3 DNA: TGTGCCAGCAGCACACAGGGACACACAAACACCATATATTTT
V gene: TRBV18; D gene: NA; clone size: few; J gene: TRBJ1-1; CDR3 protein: CASSPDVGTEAFF; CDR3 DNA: TGTGCCAGCTCACCGGATGTTGGCACTGAAGCTTTCTTT
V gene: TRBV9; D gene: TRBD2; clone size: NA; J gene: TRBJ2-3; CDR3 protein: CASSVEPTGLAGTDTQYF; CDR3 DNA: TGTGCCAGCAGCGTAGAGCCCACAGGACTAGCGGGAACAGATACGCAGTATTTT
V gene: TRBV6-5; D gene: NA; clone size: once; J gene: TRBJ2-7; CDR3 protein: CASSHPPHEQYF; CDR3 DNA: TGTGCCAGCAGTCATCCCCCCCACGAGCAGTACTTC
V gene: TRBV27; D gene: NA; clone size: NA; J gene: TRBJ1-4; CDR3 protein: CASSLGAASGLEKLFF; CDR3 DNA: TGTGCCAGCAGTTTAGGCGCGGCCTCAGGTCTAGAAAAACTGTTTTTT
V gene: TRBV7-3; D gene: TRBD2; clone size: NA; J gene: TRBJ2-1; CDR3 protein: CASSLSGLAGEQFF; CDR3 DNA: TGTGCCAGCAGCTTATCGGGACTAGCGGGGGAGCAGTTCTTC
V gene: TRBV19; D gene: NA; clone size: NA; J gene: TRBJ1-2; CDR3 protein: CASTIQGYGYTF; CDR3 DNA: TGTGCCAGTACCATACAGGGCTATGGCTACACCTTC
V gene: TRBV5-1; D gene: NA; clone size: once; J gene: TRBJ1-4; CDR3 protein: CASSRTLDRKGDEKLFF; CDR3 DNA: TGCGCCAGCAGCCGAACTCTCGACAGGAAGGGGGATGAAAAACTGTTTTTT
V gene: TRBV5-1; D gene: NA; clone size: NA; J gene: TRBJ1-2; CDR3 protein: CASSPDTNYGYTF; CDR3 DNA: TGCGCCAGCAGCCCGGACACGAACTATGGCTACACCTTC
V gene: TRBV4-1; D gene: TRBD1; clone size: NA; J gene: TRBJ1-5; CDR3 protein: CASSQDPAGGGSNQPQHF; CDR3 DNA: TGCGCCAGCAGCCAAGATCCGGCAGGGGGCGGAAGCAATCAGCCCCAGCATTTT
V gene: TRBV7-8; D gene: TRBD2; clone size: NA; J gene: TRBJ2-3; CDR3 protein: CASSSRLAGGLSTDTQYF; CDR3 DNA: TGTGCCAGCAGCTCGCGACTAGCGGGGGGGCTTAGCACAGATACGCAGTATTTT
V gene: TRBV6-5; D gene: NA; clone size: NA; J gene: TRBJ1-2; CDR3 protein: CASSQLDRKNYGYTF; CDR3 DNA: TGTGCCAGCAGTCAGCTGGACCGAAAAAACTATGGCTACACCTTC
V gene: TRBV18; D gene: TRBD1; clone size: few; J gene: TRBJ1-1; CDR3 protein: CASSPVDRGREAFF; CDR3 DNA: TGTGCCAGCTCACCAGTCGACAGGGGACGGGAAGCTTTCTTT
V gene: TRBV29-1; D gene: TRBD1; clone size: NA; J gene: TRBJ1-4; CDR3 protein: CSARDRESEKLFF; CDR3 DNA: TGCAGCGCCCGGGACAGGGAATCTGAAAAACTGTTTTTT
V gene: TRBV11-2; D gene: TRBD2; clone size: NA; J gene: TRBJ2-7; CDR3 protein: CASSLGSGTSTYYEQYF; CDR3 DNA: TGTGCCAGCAGCTTAGGTTCTGGGACTAGCACTTACTACGAGCAGTACTTC
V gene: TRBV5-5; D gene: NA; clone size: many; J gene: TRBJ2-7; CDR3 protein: CASSLGTRLTYEQYF; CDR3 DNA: TGTGCCAGCAGCTTAGGGACAAGGCTAACCTACGAGCAGTACTTC
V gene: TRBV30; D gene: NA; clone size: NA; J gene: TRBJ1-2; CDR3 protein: CAWTPLGGSGYTF; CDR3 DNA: TGTGCCTGGACCCCGCTGGGGGGAAGCGGCTACACCTTC
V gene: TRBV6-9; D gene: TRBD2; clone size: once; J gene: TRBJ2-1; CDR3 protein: CASSSPAGGDNEQFF; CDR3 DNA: TGTGCCAGCAGTTCCCCGGCGGGAGGGGACAATGAGCAGTTCTTC
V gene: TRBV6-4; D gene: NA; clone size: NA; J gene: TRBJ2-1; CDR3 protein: CASSLEGDSYNEQFF; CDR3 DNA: TGTGCCAGCAGTTTAGAAGGGGACTCCTACAATGAGCAGTTCTTC
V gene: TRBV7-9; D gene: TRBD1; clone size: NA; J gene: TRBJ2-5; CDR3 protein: CATGQGAVETQYF; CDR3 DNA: TGTGCCACCGGTCAGGGGGCTGTTGAGACCCAGTACTTC
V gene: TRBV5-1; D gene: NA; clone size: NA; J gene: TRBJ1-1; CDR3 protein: CASSQTGVNTEAFF; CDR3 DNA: TGCGCCAGCAGCCAGACAGGCGTGAACACTGAAGCTTTCTTT
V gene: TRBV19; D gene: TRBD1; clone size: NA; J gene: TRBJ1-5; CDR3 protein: CASSEGQGGNQPQHF; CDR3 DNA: TGTGCCAGTAGTGAGGGACAGGGAGGCAATCAGCCCCAGCATTTT
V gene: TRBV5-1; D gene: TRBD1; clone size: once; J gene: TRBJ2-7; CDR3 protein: CASSSALGGFYEQYF; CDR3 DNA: TGCGCCAGCAGCAGCGCTCTAGGGGGCTTCTACGAGCAGTACTTC
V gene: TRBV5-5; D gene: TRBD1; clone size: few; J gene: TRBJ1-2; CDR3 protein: CASSFWTGPGYTF; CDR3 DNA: TGTGCCAGCAGCTTCTGGACAGGGCCTGGCTACACCTTC
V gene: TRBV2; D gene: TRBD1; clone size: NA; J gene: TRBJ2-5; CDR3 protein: CASSNNRGQETQYF; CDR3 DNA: TGTGCCAGCAGTAATAACAGGGGGCAAGAGACCCAGTACTTC
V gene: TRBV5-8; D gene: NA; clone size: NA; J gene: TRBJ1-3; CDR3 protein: CASSFGRYSGNTIYF; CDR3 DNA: TGTGCCAGCAGCTTCGGACGGTACTCTGGAAACACCATATATTTT
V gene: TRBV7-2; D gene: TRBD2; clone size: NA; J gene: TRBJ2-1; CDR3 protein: CASSFSGTSGRYNEQFF; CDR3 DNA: TGTGCCAGCAGCTTCTCCGGGACTAGCGGACGATACAATGAGCAGTTCTTC
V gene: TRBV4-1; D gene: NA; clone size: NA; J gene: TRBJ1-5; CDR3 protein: CASSQDLTQDKYSNQPQHF; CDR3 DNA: TGCGCCAGCAGCCAAGATCTCACTCAGGATAAATATAGCAATCAGCCCCAGCATTTT
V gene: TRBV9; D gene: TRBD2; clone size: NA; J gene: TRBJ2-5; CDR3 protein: CASTRGMSGGSMETQYF; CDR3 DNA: TGTGCCAGCACCCGCGGGATGAGCGGGGGGAGTATGGAGACCCAGTACTTC
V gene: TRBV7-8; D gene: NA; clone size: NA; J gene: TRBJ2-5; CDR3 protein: CASSSPPRQGLGSGETQYF; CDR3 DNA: TGTGCCAGCAGCTCACCCCCACGCCAGGGACTCGGAAGTGGTGAGACCCAGTACTTC
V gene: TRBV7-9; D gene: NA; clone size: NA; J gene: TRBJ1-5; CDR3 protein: CASSAMMESNQPQHF; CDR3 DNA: TGTGCCAGCAGCGCGATGATGGAGTCCAATCAGCCCCAGCATTTT
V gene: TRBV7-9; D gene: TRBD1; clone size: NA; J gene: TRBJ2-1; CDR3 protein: CASSGKQGAYNEQFF; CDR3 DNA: TGTGCCAGCAGTGGAAAACAGGGGGCCTACAATGAGCAGTTCTTC
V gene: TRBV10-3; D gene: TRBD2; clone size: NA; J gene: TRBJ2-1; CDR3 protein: CAITDRTSGIYNEQFF; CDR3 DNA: TGTGCCATCACTGACCGAACTAGCGGAATTTACAATGAGCAGTTCTTC
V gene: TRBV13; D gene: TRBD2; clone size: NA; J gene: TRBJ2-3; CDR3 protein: CASSLAGASKGADTQYF; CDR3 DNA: TGTGCCAGCTCCCTAGCGGGAGCCTCCAAGGGGGCAGATACGCAGTATTTT
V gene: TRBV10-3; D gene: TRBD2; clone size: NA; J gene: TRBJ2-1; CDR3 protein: CAISDPTGGGESSYNEQFF; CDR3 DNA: TGTGCCATCAGTGACCCTACCGGCGGGGGGGAGAGCTCCTACAATGAGCAGTTCTTC
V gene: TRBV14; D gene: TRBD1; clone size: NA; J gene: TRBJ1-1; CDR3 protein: CASGQGLNTEAFF; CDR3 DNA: TGTGCCAGTGGACAGGGGTTAAACACTGAAGCTTTCTTT
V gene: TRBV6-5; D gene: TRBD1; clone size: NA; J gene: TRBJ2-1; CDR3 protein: CASSYRSGQGANEQFF; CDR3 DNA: TGTGCCAGCAGTTATCGGTCGGGACAGGGGGCAAATGAGCAGTTCTTC
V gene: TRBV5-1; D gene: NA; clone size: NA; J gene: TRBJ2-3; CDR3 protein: CASSLEGFTDTQYF; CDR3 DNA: TGCGCCAGCAGCTTGGAAGGGTTCACAGATACGCAGTATTTT
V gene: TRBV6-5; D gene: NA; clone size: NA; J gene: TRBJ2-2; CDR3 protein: CASRRGLDGELFF; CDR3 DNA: TGTGCCAGCAGACGAGGCCTGGACGGGGAGCTGTTTTTT